One sample yielded the 4 T cell receptor beta chains listed below, sequenced in a study of blood T cell repertoires in COVID-19. The protocol was immunoSEQ multiplex PCR, while the TCRdb copy is restricted to in-frame clones and leaves out a portion. Counted here are some 150,000 clones, around 86% occurring once; the ten biggest clones make up about 4.2%. Sequenced input: peripheral blood. The receptor source for this set is a woman of 80 years or more with acute or convalescent COVID-19.

The chain recombines TRBV30 with TRBJ1-6, with unresolved D. Germline V gene sequence: CDR1 GTSNPN, CDR2 SVGIG (reference sequence). The CDR3 totals 16 residues. Trimming removed 0 bases at V and 0 bases at J, with 9 bases between. The CDR3, as DNA: TGTGCCTGGAGTGTACTTGGGAGCTCCTATAATTCACCCCTCCACTTT. Translating it yields CAWSVLGSSYNSPLHF.

This rearrangement joins TRBV19 to TRBJ2-1; 14 nucleotides agree with TRBD2. CDR1 LNHDA and CDR2 SQIVND come from the germline V gene (reference sequence). The V and J ends lost 4 bases and 9 bases, in that order; junction bases with no gene match: 14. This CDR3 comprises 18 residues. The CDR3 DNA sequence: TGTGCCAGTAGTACTCGTCTCGGGACTAGCGGGAGTCTCGGTGAGCAGTTCTTC. It is translated as CASSTRLGTSGSLGEQFF.

This clone has more than one count but fewer than ten. The V and J genes are TRBV12-5 and TRBJ2-7; 8 bases fit TRBD2. The CDR3 totals 13 residues. Losses at the gene ends were 1 base for V and 6 bases for J; bases not matched to a gene: 2. Germline lookup yields CDR1 LGHNT and CDR2 FRNRAP. The CDR3 bases are TGTGCTAGTGGTTTGGCGGGAGGGGTCGAGCAGTACTTC. Residues: CASGLAGGVEQYF.

Only a few counts were recorded for this clone. The chain employs TRBV5-1 and TRBJ2-7; TRBD1 is a possible D gene (7 bases). The V end lost 4 bases, the J end lost 6 bases, and 17 bases lay between the germline ends. Germline V gives CDR1 SGHRS, CDR2 YFSETQ. The CDR3 has 14 residues. The CDR3 nucleotides read TGCGCCAGCAGCCCCCAGGGGGGAGTGGGCGAGCAGTACTTC. Its protein product is CASSPQGGVGEQYF.